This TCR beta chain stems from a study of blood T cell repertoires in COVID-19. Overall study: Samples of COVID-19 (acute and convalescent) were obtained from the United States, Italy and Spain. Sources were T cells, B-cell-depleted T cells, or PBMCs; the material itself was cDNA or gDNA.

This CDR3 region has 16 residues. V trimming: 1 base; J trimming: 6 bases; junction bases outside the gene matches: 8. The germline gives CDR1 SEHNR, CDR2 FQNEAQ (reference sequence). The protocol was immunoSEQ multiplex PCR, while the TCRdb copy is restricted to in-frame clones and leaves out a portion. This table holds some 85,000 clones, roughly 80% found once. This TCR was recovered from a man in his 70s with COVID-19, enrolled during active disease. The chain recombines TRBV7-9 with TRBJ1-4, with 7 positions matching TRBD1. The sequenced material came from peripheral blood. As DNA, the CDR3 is TGTGCCAGCAGCTTAGGGGAAGGGGGCGCCGATGAAAAACTGTTTTTT. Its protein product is CASSLGEGGADEKLFF.